A single sample gave rise to the 8 T cell receptor beta chains below, sequenced in a study of blood T cell repertoires in COVID-19. TCRdb's table, derived via immunoSEQ multiplex PCR, lists solely in-frame clones and lacks some. Among around 300,000 clones listed, approximately 90% were seen once. The specimen sequenced was PBMCs or T cells enriched from blood (not recorded which). All receptors come from a woman aged 18-35 years who had recovered from COVID-19.

As regards this clone: At one of its ends the junction is not consistent with the germline gene, which may arise from a read error. The rearrangement joins TRBV10-1 to TRBJ2-2, with a weak D call TRBD2 (5 bases). The CDR3 is 17 residues long. Germline V gene lookup returns CDR1 WNHNN and CDR2 SYGVQD (reference sequence). This CDR3 reads CASSESYHGREHRGAVF. CDR3 DNA: TGCGCCAGCAGTGAGTCGTATCACGGAAGGGAACACCGGGGAGCTGTTTTT.

This sequence joins TRBV5-4 and TRBJ1-2; 9 nucleotides align to TRBD1. Per the germline V gene, CDR1 is SGHNT and CDR2 is YYREEE (reference sequence). J lost 0 bases, V lost 8 bases, and 5 bases had no gene match. The CDR3 sequence is 14 residues long. The CDR3 DNA reads as TGTGCCAGTCGGGGACAGGGCGCTAACTATGGCTACACCTTC. Protein product: CASRGQGANYGYTF.

The chain combines TRBV1 with TRBJ2-5; TRBD1 reflects the table's D call only, with no check against the DNA. TRBV1 is designated a pseudogene. The CDR3 length is 12 residues. The CDR3 DNA reads as TGCACCAGATTTAGGGGGAAAGAGACCCAGTACTTC. Its translation: CTRFRGKETQYF.

The chain carries TRBV28 and TRBJ2-6, with D perhaps matching TRBD1 (6 bases). The CDR3 spans 17 residues. CDR1 and CDR2 from the germline V gene are MDHEN and SYDVKM. The V and J ends lost 1 base and 0 bases respectively, with 10 bases between them. The CDR3 loop reads CASSLSGQISGANVLTF. The CDR3, as DNA: TGTGCCAGCAGTTTATCAGGACAGATCTCTGGGGCCAACGTCCTGACTTTC.

V and J are TRBV28 and TRBJ1-5, with no clear D. The CDR3 is 13 residues long. Between the trimmed V and J ends, which lost 6 bases and 7 bases, there was a span of 13 bases. The V gene's germline CDR1 is MDHEN and CDR2 SYDVKM. In DNA, the CDR3 is TGTGCCAGCAGCGGGAGTGTATGGCAGCCCCAGCATTTT. Encoded protein: CASSGSVWQPQHF.

The rearrangement joins TRBV9 to TRBJ2-1; 8 bases line up with TRBD1. The CDR3 loop spans 16 amino acids. V shed 0 bases and J 8 bases; nucleotides not matched to a gene: 10. CDR1 and CDR2 from the germline V gene are SGDLS and YYNGEE. CDR3 nucleotides: TGTGCCAGCAGCGTAGCCTCCCAGCAGGGGGCCTATGAGCAGTTCTTC. Protein sequence: CASSVASQQGAYEQFF.

The J gene is TRBJ2-5, the V gene TRBV10-2, with TRBD1 matching 8 bases. The junction had 6 bases not matched to a gene; V was cut back by 4 bases and J by 5 bases. Germline loops: CDR1 WSHSY, CDR2 SAAADI. This CDR3 contains 14 residues. CDR3 loop: CASSGYRGYETQYF. For the CDR3, the DNA is TGCGCCAGCAGTGGGTACAGGGGGTACGAGACCCAGTACTTC.

The chain is built from TRBV5-6 and TRBJ1-6, with TRBD1 as a possible D gene (6 bases). The V gene's germline CDR1 is SGHDT and CDR2 YYEEEE. CDR3 length: 13 residues. Trimming shortened V by 2 bases and J by 7 bases, and 7 bases separated the two germline ends. The CDR3 protein is CASSFRGNSPLHF. The CDR3 nucleotides read TGTGCCAGCAGCTTTAGGGGGAATTCACCCCTCCACTTT.